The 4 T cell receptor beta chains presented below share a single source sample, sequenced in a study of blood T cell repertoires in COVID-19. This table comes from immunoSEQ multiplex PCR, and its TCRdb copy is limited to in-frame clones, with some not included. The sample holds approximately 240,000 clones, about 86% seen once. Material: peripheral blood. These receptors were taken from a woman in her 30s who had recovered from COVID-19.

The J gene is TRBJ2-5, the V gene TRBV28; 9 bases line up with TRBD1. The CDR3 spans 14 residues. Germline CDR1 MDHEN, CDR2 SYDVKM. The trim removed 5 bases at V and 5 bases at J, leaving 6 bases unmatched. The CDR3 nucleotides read TGTGCCAGCAGTCGGGGACAGGGCTGGGAGACCCAGTACTTC. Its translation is CASSRGQGWETQYF.

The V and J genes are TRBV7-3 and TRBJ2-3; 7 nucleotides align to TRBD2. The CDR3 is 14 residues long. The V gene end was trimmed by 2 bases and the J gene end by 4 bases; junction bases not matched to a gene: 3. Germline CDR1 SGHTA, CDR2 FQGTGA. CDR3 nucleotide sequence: TGTGCCAGCAGCTTAGCGGGAGCGGCAGATACGCAGTATTTT. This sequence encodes CASSLAGAADTQYF. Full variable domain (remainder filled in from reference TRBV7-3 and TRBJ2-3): GAGVSQTPSNKVTEKGKYVELRCDPISGHTALYWYRQSLGQGPEFLIYFQGTGAADDSGLPNDRFFAVRPEGSVSTLKIQRTERGDSAVYLCASSLAGAADTQYFGPGTRLTVL.

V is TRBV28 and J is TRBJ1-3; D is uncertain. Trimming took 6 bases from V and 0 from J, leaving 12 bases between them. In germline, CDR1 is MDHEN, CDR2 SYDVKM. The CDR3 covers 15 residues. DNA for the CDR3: TGTGCCAGCAGCCCGAGGGATTACTCTGGAAACACCATATATTTT. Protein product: CASSPRDYSGNTIYF. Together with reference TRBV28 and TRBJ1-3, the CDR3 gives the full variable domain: DVKVTQSSRYLVKRTGEKVFLECVQDMDHENMFWYRQDPGLGLRLIYFSYDVKMKEKGDIPEGYSVSREKKERFSLILESASTNQTSMYLCASSPRDYSGNTIYFGEGSWLTVV.

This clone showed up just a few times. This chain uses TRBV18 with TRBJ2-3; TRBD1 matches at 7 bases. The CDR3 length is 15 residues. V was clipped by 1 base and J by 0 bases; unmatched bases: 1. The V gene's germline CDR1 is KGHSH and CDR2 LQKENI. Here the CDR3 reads CASSPQGASTDTQYF. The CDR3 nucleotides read TGTGCCAGCTCACCACAGGGGGCTAGCACAGATACGCAGTATTTT.